Only a few counts were recorded for the clone carrying this T cell receptor (beta chain). The antigen is not known. These data originate in a study of T cell repertoires in cytomegalovirus infection. Study background: As its CMV epitopes, the study selected recently identified HLA-C-restricted and well-studied HLA-B-restricted targets. Evidence of both CMV infection and a matching HLA type came from public TCR beta signatures.

Each CDR3 protein gets one entry after TCRdb re-called the reads with MiXCR. The table has about 220,000 distinct CDR3 sequences, about 40% seen once. Germline CDR1 is MDHEN and CDR2 is SYDVKM. V shed 4 bases and J 3 bases; nucleotides not matched to a gene: 8. CDR3 length: 18 amino acids. Sequencing used CD8+ T cells from cultured PBMCs, obtained from culture after CMV antigen stimulation. The chain couples TRBV28 to TRBJ2-1, with 14 bases that match TRBD2. The origin of this receptor is a human donor in good health (CMV status not recorded). Some clones in this sample may be carry-over from other donors' samples. DNA for the CDR3: TGTGCCAGCAGTTCCCGAGGGACTAGCGGGAGTTTCTACAATGAGCAGTTCTTC. Its protein product is CASSSRGTSGSFYNEQFF.